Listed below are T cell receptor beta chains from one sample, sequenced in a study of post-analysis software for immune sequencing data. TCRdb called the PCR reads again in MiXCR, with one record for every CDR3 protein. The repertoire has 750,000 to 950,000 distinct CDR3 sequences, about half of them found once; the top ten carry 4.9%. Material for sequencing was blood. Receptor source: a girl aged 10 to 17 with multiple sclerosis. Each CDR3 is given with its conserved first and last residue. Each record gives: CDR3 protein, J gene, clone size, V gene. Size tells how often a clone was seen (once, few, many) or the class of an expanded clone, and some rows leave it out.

cdr3_aa: CSVREGSYNEQFF
j_call: TRBJ2-1
clone_size: NA
v_call: TRBV29-1

cdr3_aa: CSVGEGGNTEAFF
j_call: TRBJ1-1
clone_size: few
v_call: TRBV29-1

cdr3_aa: CSVEGGLSSYEQYF
j_call: NA
clone_size: few
v_call: TRBV29-1

cdr3_aa: CATYGGLGETQYF
j_call: TRBJ2-5
clone_size: NA
v_call: TRBV7-9

cdr3_aa: CASSMLLAGGADTQYF
j_call: TRBJ2-3
clone_size: few
v_call: TRBV5-1

cdr3_aa: CASSLGSGSYNEQFF
j_call: TRBJ2-1
clone_size: many
v_call: TRBV7-9

cdr3_aa: CASSLTHRGPSYNEQFF
j_call: TRBJ2-1
clone_size: NA
v_call: TRBV7-2

cdr3_aa: CASLGGAETQYF
j_call: TRBJ2-5
clone_size: few
v_call: TRBV12-3/TRBV12-4

cdr3_aa: CASSELAKAEAFF
j_call: TRBJ1-1
clone_size: NA
v_call: TRBV25-1

cdr3_aa: CASRINSPLHF
j_call: TRBJ1-6
clone_size: NA
v_call: TRBV6-1

cdr3_aa: CASSTETSSYEQYF
j_call: TRBJ2-7
clone_size: NA
v_call: TRBV19

cdr3_aa: CASSQEAGVAGNTEAFF
j_call: TRBJ1-1
clone_size: NA
v_call: TRBV4-1

cdr3_aa: CASSIGLAGGKAGELFF
j_call: TRBJ2-2
clone_size: NA
v_call: TRBV5-1

cdr3_aa: CASTLGLAGEIGAYEQYF
j_call: TRBJ2-7
clone_size: NA
v_call: TRBV7-2

cdr3_aa: CASRGDSGSLGEQYF
j_call: TRBJ2-7
clone_size: NA
v_call: TRBV5-1

cdr3_aa: CASSQWQTGADEQYF
j_call: TRBJ2-7
clone_size: once
v_call: TRBV3-1

cdr3_aa: CASSSWRDTDTQYF
j_call: TRBJ2-3
clone_size: NA
v_call: TRBV27

cdr3_aa: CASSSSGSSYNEQYF
j_call: NA
clone_size: NA
v_call: TRBV7-3

cdr3_aa: CSVTSGVQETQYF
j_call: TRBJ2-5
clone_size: NA
v_call: TRBV20-1

cdr3_aa: CSAPRSRGPETQYF
j_call: TRBJ2-5
clone_size: NA
v_call: TRBV20-1

cdr3_aa: CAWVGPGMVSEAFF
j_call: TRBJ1-1
clone_size: NA
v_call: TRBV30

cdr3_aa: CASSVTSTDTQYF
j_call: TRBJ2-3
clone_size: NA
v_call: TRBV9

cdr3_aa: CASSPLGGLEQYF
j_call: TRBJ2-7
clone_size: NA
v_call: TRBV27

cdr3_aa: CSARGTSGRYEQYF
j_call: NA
clone_size: few
v_call: TRBV20-1